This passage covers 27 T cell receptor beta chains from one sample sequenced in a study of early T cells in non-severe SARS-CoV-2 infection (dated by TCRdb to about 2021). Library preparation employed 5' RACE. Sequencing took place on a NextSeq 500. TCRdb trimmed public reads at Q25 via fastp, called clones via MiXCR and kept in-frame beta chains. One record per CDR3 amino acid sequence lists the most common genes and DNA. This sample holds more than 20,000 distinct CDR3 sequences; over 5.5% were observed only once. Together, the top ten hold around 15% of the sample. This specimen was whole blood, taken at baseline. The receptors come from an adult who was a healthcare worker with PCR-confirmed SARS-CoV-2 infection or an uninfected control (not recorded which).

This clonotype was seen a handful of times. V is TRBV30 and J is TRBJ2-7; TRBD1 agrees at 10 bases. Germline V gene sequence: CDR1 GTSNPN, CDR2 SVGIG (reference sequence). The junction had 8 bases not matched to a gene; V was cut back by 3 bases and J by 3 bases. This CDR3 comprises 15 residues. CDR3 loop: CAWRALGQGYYEQYF. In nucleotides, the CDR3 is TGTGCCTGGAGAGCTCTGGGACAGGGGTACTACGAGCAGTACTTC.

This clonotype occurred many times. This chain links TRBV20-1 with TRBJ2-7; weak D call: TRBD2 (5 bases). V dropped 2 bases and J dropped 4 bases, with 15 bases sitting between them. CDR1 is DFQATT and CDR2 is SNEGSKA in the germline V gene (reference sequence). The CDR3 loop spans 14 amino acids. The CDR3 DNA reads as TGCAGTGCTAGAAACGGGAAAGGTGGATACGAGCAGTACTTC. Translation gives CSARNGKGGYEQYF.

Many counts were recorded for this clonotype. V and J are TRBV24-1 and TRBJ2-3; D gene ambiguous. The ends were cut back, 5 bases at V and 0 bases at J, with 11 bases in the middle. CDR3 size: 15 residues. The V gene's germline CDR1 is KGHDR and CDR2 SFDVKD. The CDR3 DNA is TGTGCCACCAGTGGTCGCAGAGCTAGCACAGATACGCAGTATTTT. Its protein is CATSGRRASTDTQYF.

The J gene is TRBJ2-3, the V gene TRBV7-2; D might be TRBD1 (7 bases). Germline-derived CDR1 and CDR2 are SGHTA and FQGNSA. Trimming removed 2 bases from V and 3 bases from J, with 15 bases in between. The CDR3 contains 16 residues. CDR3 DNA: TGTGCCAGCAGCTTATCGGGGGTACAGGGGACAGATACGCAGTATTTT. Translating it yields CASSLSGVQGTDTQYF.

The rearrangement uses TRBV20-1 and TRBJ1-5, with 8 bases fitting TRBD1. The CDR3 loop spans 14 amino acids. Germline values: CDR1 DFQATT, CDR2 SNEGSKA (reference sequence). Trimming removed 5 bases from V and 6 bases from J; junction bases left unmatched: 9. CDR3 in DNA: TGCAGTGCTTCCCAGGGGGCGCCTCGTCAGCCCCAGCATTTT. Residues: CSASQGAPRQPQHF.

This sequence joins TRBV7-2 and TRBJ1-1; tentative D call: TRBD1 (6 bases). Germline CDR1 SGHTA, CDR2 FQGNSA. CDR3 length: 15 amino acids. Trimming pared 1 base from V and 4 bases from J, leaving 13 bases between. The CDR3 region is CASSLVGGDGTEAFF. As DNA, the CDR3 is TGTGCCAGCAGCTTAGTGGGGGGCGATGGCACTGAAGCTTTCTTT.

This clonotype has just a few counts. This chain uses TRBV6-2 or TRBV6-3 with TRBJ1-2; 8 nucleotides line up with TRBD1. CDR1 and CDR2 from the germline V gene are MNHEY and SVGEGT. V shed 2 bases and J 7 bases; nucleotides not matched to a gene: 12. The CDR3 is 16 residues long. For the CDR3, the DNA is TGTGCCAGCAGTTACCCGCCAAGGACAGGGCGATTTGGCTACACCTTC. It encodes CASSYPPRTGRFGYTF.

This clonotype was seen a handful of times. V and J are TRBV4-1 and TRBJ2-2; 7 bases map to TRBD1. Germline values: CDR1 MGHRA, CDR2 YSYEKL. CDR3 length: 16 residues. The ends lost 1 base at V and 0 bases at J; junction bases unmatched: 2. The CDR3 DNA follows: TGCGCCAGCAGCCAAGGACAGGGTTCGAACACCGGGGAGCTGTTTTTT. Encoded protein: CASSQGQGSNTGELFF.

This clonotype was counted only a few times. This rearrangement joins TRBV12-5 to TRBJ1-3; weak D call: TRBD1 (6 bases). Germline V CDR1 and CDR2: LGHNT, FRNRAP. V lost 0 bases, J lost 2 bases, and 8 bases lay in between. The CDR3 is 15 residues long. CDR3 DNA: TGTGCTAGTGGTTTGGTCGACAGGACTGGAAACACCATATATTTT. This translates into CASGLVDRTGNTIYF.

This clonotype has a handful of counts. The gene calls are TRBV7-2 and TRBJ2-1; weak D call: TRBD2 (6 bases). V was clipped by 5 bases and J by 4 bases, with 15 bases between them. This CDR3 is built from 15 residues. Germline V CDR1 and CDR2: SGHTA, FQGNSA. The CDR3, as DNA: TGTGCCAGCAGCGAGCCGGGACTCGCATACAATGAGCAGTTCTTC. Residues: CASSEPGLAYNEQFF.

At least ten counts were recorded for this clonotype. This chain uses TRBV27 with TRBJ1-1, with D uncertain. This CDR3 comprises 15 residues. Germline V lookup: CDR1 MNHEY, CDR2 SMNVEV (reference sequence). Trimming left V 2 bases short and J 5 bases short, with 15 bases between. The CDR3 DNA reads TGTGCCAGCAGTTTAAAAAGGGCAGGACGGACTGAAGCTTTCTTT. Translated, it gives CASSLKRAGRTEAFF.

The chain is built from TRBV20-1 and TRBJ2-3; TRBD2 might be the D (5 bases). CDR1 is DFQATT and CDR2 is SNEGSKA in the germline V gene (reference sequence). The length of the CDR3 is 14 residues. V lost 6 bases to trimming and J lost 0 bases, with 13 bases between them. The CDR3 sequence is CSAPRGASTDTQYF. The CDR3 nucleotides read TGCAGTGCCCCCCGGGGAGCTAGCACAGATACGCAGTATTTT.

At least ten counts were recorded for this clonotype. The CDR3 DNA follows: TGTGCCAGCAGCCCGGGACAGGTCGAAAAACTGTTTTTT. Amino acid sequence: CASSPGQVEKLFF. The chain carries TRBV5-4 and TRBJ1-4, with TRBD1 identical over 8 bases. J was trimmed by 8 bases and V by 4 bases; bases with no gene match: 4. The CDR3 spans 13 residues. Germline V gene sequence: CDR1 SGHNT, CDR2 YYREEE (reference sequence).

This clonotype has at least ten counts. The CDR3: CASSLEGQANTEAFF. In DNA, the CDR3 is TGTGCCAGCAGCTTAGAGGGACAGGCGAACACTGAAGCTTTCTTT. This chain joins TRBV7-3 and TRBJ1-1; 8 nucleotides align to TRBD1. The CDR3 extends over 15 amino acids. Germline V CDR1 and CDR2: SGHTA, FQGTGA. V trimming: 2 bases; J trimming: 1 base; junction bases outside the gene matches: 3.

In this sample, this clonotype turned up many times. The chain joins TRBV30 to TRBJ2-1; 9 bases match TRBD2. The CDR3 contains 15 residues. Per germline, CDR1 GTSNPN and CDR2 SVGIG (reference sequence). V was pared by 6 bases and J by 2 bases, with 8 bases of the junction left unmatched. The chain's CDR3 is CACSRGTSPYNEQFF. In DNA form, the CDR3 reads TGTGCCTGTTCTCGCGGGACTAGCCCCTACAATGAGCAGTTCTTC.

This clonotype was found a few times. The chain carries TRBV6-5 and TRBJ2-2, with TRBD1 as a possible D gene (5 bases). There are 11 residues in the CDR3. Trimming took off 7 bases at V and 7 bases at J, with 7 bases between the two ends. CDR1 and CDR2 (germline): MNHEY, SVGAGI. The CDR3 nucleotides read TGTGCCAGCAAGGGGCTCGGGGAGCTGTTTTTT. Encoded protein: CASKGLGELFF.

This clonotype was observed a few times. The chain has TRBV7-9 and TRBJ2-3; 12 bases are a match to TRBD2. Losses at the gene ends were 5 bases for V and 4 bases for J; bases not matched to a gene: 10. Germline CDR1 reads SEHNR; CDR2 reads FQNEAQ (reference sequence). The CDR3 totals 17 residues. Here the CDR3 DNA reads TGTGCCAGCAGCCGAGTTATGACTAGCGGGGGCGCAGATACGCAGTATTTT. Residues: CASSRVMTSGGADTQYF.

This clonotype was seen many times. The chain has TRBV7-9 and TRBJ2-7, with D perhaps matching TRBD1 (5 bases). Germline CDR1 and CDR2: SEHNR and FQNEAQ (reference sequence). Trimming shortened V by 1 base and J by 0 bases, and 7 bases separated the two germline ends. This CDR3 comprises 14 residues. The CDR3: CASSLVQGSYEQYF. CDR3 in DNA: TGTGCCAGCAGCTTAGTCCAGGGCTCCTACGAGCAGTACTTC. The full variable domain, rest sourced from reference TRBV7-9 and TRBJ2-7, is DTGVSQNPRHKITKRGQNVTFRCDPISEHNRLYWYRQTLGQGPEFLTYFQNEAQLEKSRLLSDRFSAERPKGSFSTLEIQRTEQGDSAMYLCASSLVQGSYEQYFGPGTRLTVT.

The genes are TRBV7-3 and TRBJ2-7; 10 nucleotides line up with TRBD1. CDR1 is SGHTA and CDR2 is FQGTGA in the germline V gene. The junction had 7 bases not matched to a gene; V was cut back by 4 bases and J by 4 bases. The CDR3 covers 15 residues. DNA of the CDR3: TGTGCCAGCAGCTGGGGCCGGGGACAGGGGTACGAGCAGTACTTC. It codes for CASSWGRGQGYEQYF.

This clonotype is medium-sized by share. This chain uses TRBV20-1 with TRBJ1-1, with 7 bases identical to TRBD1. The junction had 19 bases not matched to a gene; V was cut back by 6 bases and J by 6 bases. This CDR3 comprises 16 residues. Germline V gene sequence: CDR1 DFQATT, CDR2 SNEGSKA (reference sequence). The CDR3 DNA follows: TGCAGTGCCCCGGCCGATTTACGACAGGGAGGTGCTGAAGCTTTCTTT. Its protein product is CSAPADLRQGGAEAFF.

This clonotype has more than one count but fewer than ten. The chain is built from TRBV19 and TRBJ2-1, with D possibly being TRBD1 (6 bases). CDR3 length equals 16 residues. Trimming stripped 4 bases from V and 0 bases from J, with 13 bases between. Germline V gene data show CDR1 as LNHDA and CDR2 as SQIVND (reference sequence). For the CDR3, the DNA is TGTGCCAGTAGTACCTCCAGGGGTTTCTCCTACAATGAGCAGTTCTTC. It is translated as CASSTSRGFSYNEQFF.

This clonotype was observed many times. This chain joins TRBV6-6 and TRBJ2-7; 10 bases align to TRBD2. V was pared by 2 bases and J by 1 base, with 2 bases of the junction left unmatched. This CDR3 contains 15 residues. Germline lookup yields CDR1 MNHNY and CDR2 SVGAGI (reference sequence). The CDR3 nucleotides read TGTGCCAGCAGTTACGTAGCGGGGGGATCCTACGAGCAGTACTTC. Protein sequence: CASSYVAGGSYEQYF.

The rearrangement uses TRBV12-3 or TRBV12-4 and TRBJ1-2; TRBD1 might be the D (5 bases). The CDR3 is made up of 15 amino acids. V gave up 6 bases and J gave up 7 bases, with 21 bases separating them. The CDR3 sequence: CASSNTPTDQLGYTF. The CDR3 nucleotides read TGTGCCAGCAGCAACACCCCGACAGACCAACTTGGCTACACCTTC.

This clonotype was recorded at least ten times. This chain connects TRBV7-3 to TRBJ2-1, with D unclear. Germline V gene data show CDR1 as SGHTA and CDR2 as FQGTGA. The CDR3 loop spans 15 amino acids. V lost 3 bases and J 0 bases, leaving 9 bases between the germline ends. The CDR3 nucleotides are TGTGCCAGCAGCTTCAGTGCTAACTCCTACAATGAGCAGTTCTTC. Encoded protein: CASSFSANSYNEQFF.

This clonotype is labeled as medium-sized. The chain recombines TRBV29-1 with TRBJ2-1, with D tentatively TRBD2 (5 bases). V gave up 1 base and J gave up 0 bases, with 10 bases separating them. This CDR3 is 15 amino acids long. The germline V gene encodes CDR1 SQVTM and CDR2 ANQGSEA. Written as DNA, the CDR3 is TGCAGCGTTGAAGGAGGGAAAAGCTCCTACAATGAGCAGTTCTTC. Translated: CSVEGGKSSYNEQFF.

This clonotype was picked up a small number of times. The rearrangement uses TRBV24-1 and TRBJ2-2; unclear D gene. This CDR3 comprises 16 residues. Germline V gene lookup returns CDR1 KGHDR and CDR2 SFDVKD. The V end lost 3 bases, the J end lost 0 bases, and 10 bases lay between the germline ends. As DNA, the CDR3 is TGTGCCACCAGTGATCGAAAGAGCGCGAACACCGGGGAGCTGTTTTTT. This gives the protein CATSDRKSANTGELFF.

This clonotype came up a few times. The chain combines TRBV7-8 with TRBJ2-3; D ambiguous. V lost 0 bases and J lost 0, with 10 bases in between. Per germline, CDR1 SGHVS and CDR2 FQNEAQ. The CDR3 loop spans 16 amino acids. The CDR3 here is CASSLAHGRSTDTQYF. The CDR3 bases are TGTGCCAGCAGCTTAGCGCATGGCAGGAGCACAGATACGCAGTATTTT.